The sequence of this TCR beta chain was determined in a study of blood T cells in healthy people across ages. With respect to this clonotype: Its antigen is as yet unknown.

The CDR3 is 13 amino acids. Study outcomes and limitations: Percentage of naive T cells showed a strong correlation with TCR beta diversity. Donors of long life had a larger count of naive CD4+ cells and greater diversity than aged donors.

A J-beta primer mix and a sample-barcoded 5' primer were used in a second PCR of roughly 7 to 12 cycles. TCRdb fed the 5' RACE reads into MiXCR, producing one record per CDR3 protein. The table records about 1.8 million distinct CDR3 sequences, roughly 50% of them present only once. The receptor comes from a woman between 35 and 50 years old in good health. This chain connects TRBV21-1 to TRBJ2-5; whether TRBD2, the table's D call, matches the DNA was not checked. TRBV21-1 is recorded as a pseudogene. The specimen sequenced was blood. The CDR3 reads CATEIAGQETQYF. For the CDR3, the DNA is TGTGCCACCGAAATCGCGGGCCAGGAGACCCAGTACTTC.